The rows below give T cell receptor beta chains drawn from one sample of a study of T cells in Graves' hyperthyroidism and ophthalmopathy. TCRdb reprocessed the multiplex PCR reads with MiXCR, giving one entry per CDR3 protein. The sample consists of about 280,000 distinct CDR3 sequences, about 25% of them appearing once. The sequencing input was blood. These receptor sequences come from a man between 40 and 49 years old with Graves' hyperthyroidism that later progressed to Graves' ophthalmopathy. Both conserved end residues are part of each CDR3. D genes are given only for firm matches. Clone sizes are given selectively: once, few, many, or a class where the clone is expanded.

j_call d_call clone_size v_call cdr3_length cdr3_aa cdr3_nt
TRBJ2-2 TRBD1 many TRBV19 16 CASSGPGTGVTGELFF TGTGCCAGTAGCGGGCCCGGGACAGGGGTGACCGGGGAGCTGTTTTTT
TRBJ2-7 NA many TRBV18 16 CASSPPVVRGSYEQYF TGTGCCAGCTCACCACCCGTTGTGAGGGGCTCCTACGAGCAGTACTTC
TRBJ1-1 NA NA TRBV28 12 CASGERNTEAFF TGTGCCAGCGGGGAACGGAACACTGAAGCTTTCTTT
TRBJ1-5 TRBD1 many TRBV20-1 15 CSARTGEWRNQPQHF TGCAGTGCTAGAACAGGGGAGTGGCGCAATCAGCCCCAGCATTTT
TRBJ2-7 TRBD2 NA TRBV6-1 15 CASSPPGEGLYEQYF TGTGCCAGCAGCCCACCGGGGGAGGGCCTCTACGAGCAGTACTTC
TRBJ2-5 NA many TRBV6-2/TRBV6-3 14 CASSRVQIQETQYF TGTGCCAGCAGTCGAGTACAGATCCAAGAGACCCAGTACTTC
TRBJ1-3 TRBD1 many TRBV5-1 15 CASSLEGTGGNAIYF TGCGCCAGCAGCTTGGAAGGGACAGGTGGAAACGCCATATATTTT
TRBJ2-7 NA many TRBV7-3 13 CASGRGHLYEQYF TGTGCCAGCGGTCGCGGACATCTCTACGAGCAGTACTTC
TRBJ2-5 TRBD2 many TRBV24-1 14 CATSDTTSGETQYF TGTGCCACCAGTGATACTACTAGCGGAGAGACCCAGTACTTC
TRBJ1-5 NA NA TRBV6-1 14 CASSEVVRAQPQHF TGTGCCAGCAGTGAAGTGGTCCGGGCGCAGCCCCAGCATTTT
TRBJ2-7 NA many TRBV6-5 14 CASTRQASSYEQYF TGTGCCAGCACCCGACAGGCGAGTTCCTACGAGCAGTACTTC
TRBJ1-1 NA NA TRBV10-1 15 CASSESARVNTEAFF TGCGCCAGCAGTGAGTCGGCCAGGGTGAACACTGAAGCTTTCTTT
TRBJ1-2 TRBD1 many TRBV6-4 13 CASRRTGADGYTF TGTGCCAGCAGGAGGACAGGGGCGGATGGCTACACCTTC
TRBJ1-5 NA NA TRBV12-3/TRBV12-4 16 CASSLGMWDIDQPQHF TGTGCCAGCAGTTTAGGAATGTGGGACATTGATCAGCCCCAGCATTTT
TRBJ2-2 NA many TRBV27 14 CASRLGANTGELFF TGTGCCAGCAGGCTAGGGGCCAACACCGGGGAGCTGTTTTTT
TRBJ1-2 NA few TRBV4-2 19 CASSQDWGAGGLSYTGYTF TGTGCCAGCAGCCAAGATTGGGGGGCGGGGGGTCTATCTTATACGGGCTACACCTTC
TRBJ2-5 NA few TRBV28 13 CASIPGNQETQYF TGTGCCAGCATCCCGGGGAACCAAGAGACCCAGTACTTC
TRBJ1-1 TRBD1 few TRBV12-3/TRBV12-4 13 CASRAGGRGEAFF TGTGCCAGCAGGGCAGGGGGCAGGGGTGAAGCTTTCTTT
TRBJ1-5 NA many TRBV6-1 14 CASSLDRYNQPQHF TGTGCCAGCAGTCTGGACAGATACAATCAGCCCCAGCATTTT
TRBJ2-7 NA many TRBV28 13 CASSLVSTYEQYF TGTGCCAGCAGTTTGGTCAGCACCTACGAGCAGTACTTC
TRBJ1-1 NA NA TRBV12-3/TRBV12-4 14 CASRHGTGPPEAFF TGTGCCAGCAGGCATGGGACGGGCCCGCCTGAAGCTTTCTTT
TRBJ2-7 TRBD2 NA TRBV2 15 CASRDGTSGAYEQYF TGTGCCAGCCGGGACGGGACTAGCGGAGCCTACGAGCAGTACTTC
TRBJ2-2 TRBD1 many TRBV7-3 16 CASSPQGASNTGELFF TGTGCCAGCAGCCCACAGGGGGCCTCGAACACCGGGGAGCTGTTTTTT
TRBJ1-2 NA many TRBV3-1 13 CASSTDGYYGYTF TGTGCCAGCAGCACTGACGGATACTATGGCTACACCTTC
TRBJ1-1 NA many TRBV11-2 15 CASSRGLLSNTEAFF TGTGCCAGCAGCCGGGGGCTGCTTTCCAACACTGAAGCTTTCTTT
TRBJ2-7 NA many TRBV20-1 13 CSARRQGRYEQYF TGCAGTGCTAGACGGCAGGGCCGCTACGAGCAGTACTTC